The 9 T cell receptor beta chains below all came from one sample that was sequenced in a study of blood T cell repertoires in COVID-19. Generated by immunoSEQ multiplex PCR, the TCRdb table keeps only in-frame clones and is missing some. The sample lists approximately 170,000 clones; 80% to 90% were seen once. The sample was peripheral blood. Source of these receptors: a man aged 18 to 30 who had recovered from COVID-19.

The genes are TRBV7-2 and TRBJ2-3; maybe TRBD2 (5 bases). There are 14 residues in the CDR3. The germline gives CDR1 SGHTA, CDR2 FQGNSA. Trimming cost V 5 bases and J 0 bases, with 9 bases left between them. CDR3 loop: CASSPGVSTDTQYF. The CDR3 region has the DNA TGTGCCAGCAGCCCCGGGGTTAGCACAGATACGCAGTATTTT.

The chain links TRBV5-1 to TRBJ1-5; D is unresolved. There are 15 residues in the CDR3. Trimming removed 4 bases from V and 0 bases from J, with 11 bases in between. Per germline, CDR1 SGHRS and CDR2 YFSETQ. CDR3 residues: CASSLDSGSNQPQHF. The CDR3 DNA sequence: TGCGCCAGCAGCCTGGATTCCGGTAGCAATCAGCCCCAGCATTTT.

This chain uses TRBV2 with TRBJ2-7; TRBD2 agrees at 10 bases. CDR1 is SNHLY, CDR2 FYNNEI, per germline. V trimming: 8 bases; J trimming: 3 bases; junction bases outside the gene matches: 10. CDR3 length equals 15 residues. In nucleotides, the CDR3 is TGTGCCAGCTCCCATGGCACTAGCGGGAACTACGAGCAGTACTTC. Protein: CASSHGTSGNYEQYF.

The CDR3 bases are TGTGCCAGCAGCTTAGGACAGGGGAATTTCCACGAGCAGTACTTC. It codes for CASSLGQGNFHEQYF. The rearrangement uses TRBV7-8 and TRBJ2-7; 8 nucleotides align to TRBD1. The germline CDR1 and CDR2 sequences are SGHVS and FQNEAQ. The CDR3 has 15 amino acids. Germline trimming cut 1 base from V and 5 bases from J; bases unmatched to any gene: 7.

The chain combines TRBV29-1 with TRBJ2-1; 7 bases align to TRBD2. CDR1 and CDR2 from the germline V gene are SQVTM and ANQGSEA. V lost 7 bases and J lost 0; bases outside the gene matches: 6. The CDR3 runs to 14 residues. CDR3 residues: CSGRGGSSYNEQFF. The CDR3, as DNA: TGCAGCGGACGGGGCGGGAGCTCCTACAATGAGCAGTTCTTC.

V is TRBV7-8 and J is TRBJ1-6; D unresolved. The germline V gene encodes CDR1 SGHVS and CDR2 FQNEAQ. Trimming shortened V by 0 bases and J by 7 bases, and 7 bases separated the two germline ends. This CDR3 has 14 amino acids. The CDR3 region is CASSLAALNSPLHF. CDR3 sequence (DNA): TGTGCCAGCAGCTTAGCCGCACTAAATTCACCCCTCCACTTT.

In this sample, this clone turned up once. The rearrangement uses TRBV3-1 (or the pseudogene TRBV3-2) and TRBJ2-1; TRBD2 matches at 14 bases. The length of the CDR3 is 17 residues. V lost 8 bases, J lost 1 base, and 7 bases stayed unmatched. CDR1 and CDR2 (germline): LGHDT, YNNKEL (reference sequence). CDR3 in amino acids: CASLGTSGRSSYNEQFF. CDR3 DNA sequence: TGTGCCAGCCTCGGGACTAGCGGGAGATCTTCCTACAATGAGCAGTTCTTC.

This CDR3 reads CASSLTTGGGYTF. The CDR3 DNA sequence: TGTGCCAGCAGCTTGACTACAGGTGGTGGCTACACCTTC. V is TRBV5-6 and J is TRBJ1-2, with TRBD1 as a possible D gene (5 bases). Trimming shortened V by 1 base and J by 7 bases, and 11 bases separated the two germline ends. CDR3 length: 13 residues. The germline gives CDR1 SGHDT, CDR2 YYEEEE.

The genes are TRBV6-4 and TRBJ2-2, with D possibly matching TRBD1 (6 bases). The V gene's germline CDR1 is MRHNA and CDR2 SNTAGT. With 10 bases removed from V and 2 bases from J, the gap between germline ends came to 14 bases. The CDR3 runs to 14 residues. The CDR3 sequence is CATRLGANTGELFF. CDR3 coding DNA: TGTGCCACCCGGTTGGGGGCCAACACCGGGGAGCTGTTTTTT.